Shown below are 18 T cell receptor beta chains from a single sample sequenced in a study of cytomegalovirus exposure and HLA in healthy donors. PCR primers comprised 60 Vbeta and 13 Jbeta primers. The method was immunoSEQ multiplex PCR; TCRdb's version includes in-frame clones alone and lacks a portion of them. The table includes fewer than 110,000 clones, about 80% detected once. Sequenced material: PBMCs. These receptors originate from a man in his forties or fifties in good health and CMV-seronegative.

The rearrangement links TRBV2 to TRBJ1-6; the match to TRBD1 covers 9 bases. There are 14 residues in the CDR3. Germline CDR1 and CDR2: SNHLY and FYNNEI. J was trimmed by 9 bases and V by 7 bases; bases with no gene match: 7. As DNA, the CDR3 is TGTGCCAGCAAGTACCGGGGACAGGGTTCACCCCTCCACTTT. Protein product: CASKYRGQGSPLHF.

This clone was seen once. This chain joins TRBV18 and TRBJ1-2; the D gene is possibly TRBD1 (5 bases). There are 13 residues in the CDR3. Germline-derived CDR1 and CDR2 are KGHSH and LQKENI. Trimming left V 2 bases short and J 8 bases short, with 12 bases between. The CDR3 loop reads CASSPGGEGGYTF. The DNA for the CDR3 is TGTGCCAGCTCACCAGGGGGGGAAGGAGGCTACACCTTC.

This rearrangement joins TRBV7-3 to TRBJ2-3, with 11 nucleotides matching TRBD2. The CDR3 sequence is 17 residues long. J lost 2 bases, V lost 8 bases, and 12 bases had no gene match. Germline CDR1 SGHTA, CDR2 FQGTGA. Here the CDR3 DNA reads TGTGCCAGCTTATTGGGGATTAGCGGGGGGGACACAGATACGCAGTATTTT. It codes for CASLLGISGGDTDTQYF.

Many counts were recorded for this clone. CDR3 sequence reads: CASSIGTSGGNEQFF. CDR3 in DNA: TGTGCCAGCAGTATCGGGACTAGCGGGGGTAATGAGCAGTTCTTC. This chain uses TRBV27 with TRBJ2-1; 14 bases are a match to TRBD2. The CDR3 runs to 15 residues. Losses at the gene ends were 5 bases for V and 7 bases for J; bases not matched to a gene: 4. Germline V CDR1 and CDR2: MNHEY, SMNVEV (reference sequence).

The chain recombines TRBV7-6 with TRBJ1-1; possible D gene TRBD1, 5 bases. This CDR3 is built from 13 residues. Trimming took 8 bases from V and 4 from J, leaving 14 bases between them. Germline V gene sequence: CDR1 SGHVS, CDR2 FNYEAQ. For the CDR3, the DNA is TGTGCCAGCCGAACGGGGGGGAGCACTGAAGCTTTCTTT. The encoded protein is CASRTGGSTEAFF.

The sample holds a few counts of this clone. The J gene is TRBJ1-2, the V gene TRBV5-6; D remains unclear. The CDR3 is made up of 13 amino acids. Trimming removed 1 base at V and 8 bases at J, with 12 bases between. The germline V gene encodes CDR1 SGHDT and CDR2 YYEEEE. The CDR3 bases are TGTGCCAGCAGCTTGCGGTTATCGGTCGGCTACACCTTC. Translating gives CASSLRLSVGYTF.

The chain couples TRBV5-1 to TRBJ2-3, with 13 positions matching TRBD2. J lost 5 bases, V lost 4 bases, and 4 bases had no gene match. This CDR3 has 15 amino acids. The germline V gene encodes CDR1 SGHRS and CDR2 YFSETQ. In DNA form, the CDR3 reads TGCGCCAGCAGCCTTACTAGCGGGGGGGGAGATACGCAGTATTTT. Encoded protein: CASSLTSGGGDTQYF.

The chain is built from TRBV7-9 and TRBJ2-3; TRBD1 agrees at 7 bases. The CDR3 length is 14 residues. V shed 9 bases, J shed 1 base, and the junction held 7 bases outside the gene matches. Germline V gene data show CDR1 as SEHNR and CDR2 as FQNEAQ (reference sequence). The CDR3 region has the DNA TGTGCCAGTTCGAGGGACAGTCGCACAGATACGCAGTATTTT. Translation gives CASSRDSRTDTQYF. The variable domain in full, with the rest retrieved from reference TRBV7-9 and TRBJ2-3, is DTGVSQNPRHKITKRGQNVTFRCDPISEHNRLYWYRQTLGQGPEFLTYFQNEAQLEKSRLLSDRFSAERPKGSFSTLEIQRTEQGDSAMYLCASSRDSRTDTQYFGPGTRLTVL.

The chain joins TRBV6-5 to TRBJ2-1; 9 positions agree with TRBD1. The CDR3 is made up of 16 amino acids. Trimming removed 2 bases from V and 8 bases from J; junction bases left unmatched: 10. Germline CDR1 reads MNHEY; CDR2 reads SVGAGI. The DNA for the CDR3 is TGTGCCAGCAGTTACGGACCGGGACAGGGTAGAGATGAGCAGTTCTTC. Its translation is CASSYGPGQGRDEQFF.

The V gene is TRBV18, the J gene TRBJ1-1; 7 nucleotides agree with TRBD1. The CDR3 totals 16 residues. The ends lost 4 bases at V and 3 bases at J; junction bases unmatched: 11. CDR1 is KGHSH and CDR2 is LQKENI in the germline V gene. The CDR3, as DNA: TGTGCCAGCTCACTGTCGGAGGGACAGAAAGACACTGAAGCTTTCTTT. It translates to CASSLSEGQKDTEAFF. The full variable domain, its missing parts supplied by reference TRBV18 and TRBJ1-1, is NAGVMQNPRHLVRRRGQEARLRCSPMKGHSHVYWYRQLPEEGLKFMVYLQKENIIDESGMPKERFSAEFPKEGPSILRIQQVVRGDSAAYFCASSLSEGQKDTEAFFGQGTRLTVV.

The V gene is TRBV5-1, the J gene TRBJ2-1; D may be TRBD1 (5 bases). V lost 0 bases, J lost 4 bases, and 14 bases lay in between. The CDR3 sequence is 16 residues long. Germline lookup yields CDR1 SGHRS and CDR2 YFSETQ. The CDR3, as DNA: TGCGCCAGCAGCTTGGGAAACGCCAGGGTTTACAATGAGCAGTTCTTC. Its translation: CASSLGNARVYNEQFF.

The chain carries TRBV7-2 and TRBJ1-5; 8 bases align to TRBD1. CDR3 size: 15 residues. The V and J ends lost 4 bases and 7 bases, in that order; junction bases with no gene match: 9. Germline assignment: CDR1 SGHTA and CDR2 FQGNSA. The CDR3 DNA sequence: TGTGCCAGCAGCTACTTTGGACAGGGAGGACAGCCCCAGCATTTT. Translated, it gives CASSYFGQGGQPQHF.

This chain links TRBV2 with TRBJ2-5; 7 bases are shared with TRBD1. The trim removed 4 bases at V and 1 base at J, leaving 0 bases unmatched. Germline lookup yields CDR1 SNHLY and CDR2 FYNNEI. This CDR3 has 13 residues. CDR3 in amino acids: CASSGDSQETQYF. In nucleotides, the CDR3 is TGTGCCAGCAGTGGGGACAGCCAAGAGACCCAGTACTTC.

The chain recombines TRBV12-5 with TRBJ2-5, with 8 bases that match TRBD2. The CDR3 contains 15 residues. CDR1 LGHNT and CDR2 FRNRAP come from the germline V gene. Trimming took 3 bases from V and 4 from J; bases not matched to a gene: 7. CDR3 nucleotides: TGTGCTAGTGGTTTCGAGCGGGGGAATATAGAGACCCAGTACTTC. This encodes CASGFERGNIETQYF.

This clone was seen a few times. The V call is TRBV4-2, the J call TRBJ1-1; 8 bases agree with TRBD1. Trimming at V came to 4 bases and at J to 7 bases, leaving 8 bases not matched to a gene. This CDR3 spans 14 amino acids. CDR1 and CDR2 from the germline V gene are LGHNA and YNFKEQ. The CDR3 nucleotides read TGTGCCAGCAGCCCTCGGACAGGGAGGGATGAAGCTTTCTTT. Translation: CASSPRTGRDEAFF.

The chain is built from TRBV2 and TRBJ2-1, with 10 bases fitting TRBD2. The CDR3 is made up of 15 amino acids. CDR1 is SNHLY, CDR2 FYNNEI, per germline. J lost 6 bases, V lost 3 bases, and 5 bases had no gene match. The CDR3 here is CASSEGLAGVNEQFF. The CDR3, as DNA: TGTGCCAGCAGTGAGGGGCTAGCGGGGGTCAATGAGCAGTTCTTC. Full variable domain (remainder filled in from reference TRBV2 and TRBJ2-1): EPEVTQTPSHQVTQMGQEVILRCVPISNHLYFYWYRQILGQKVEFLVSFYNNEISEKSEIFDDQFSVERPDGSNFTLKIRSTKLEDSAMYFCASSEGLAGVNEQFFGPGTRLTVL.

V gene TRBV7-2 combines with J gene TRBJ1-2; D is perhaps TRBD1 (6 bases). The CDR3 loop spans 14 amino acids. The germline gives CDR1 SGHTA, CDR2 FQGNSA. The V and J ends lost 5 bases and 2 bases respectively, with 12 bases between them. The CDR3 sequence: CASSPDSLNYGYTF. CDR3 coding DNA: TGTGCCAGCAGCCCGGACAGCCTAAACTATGGCTACACCTTC.

The rearrangement links TRBV7-9 to TRBJ2-7, with 8 bases identical to TRBD1. The CDR3 totals 16 residues. Germline CDR1 is SEHNR and CDR2 is FQNEAQ (reference sequence). With V trimmed by 5 bases and J by 4 bases, 13 bases remained unmatched. This CDR3 reads CASSRSLDRAFYEQYF. The CDR3 DNA reads TGTGCCAGCAGCCGCAGTCTGGACAGGGCTTTTTACGAGCAGTACTTC.